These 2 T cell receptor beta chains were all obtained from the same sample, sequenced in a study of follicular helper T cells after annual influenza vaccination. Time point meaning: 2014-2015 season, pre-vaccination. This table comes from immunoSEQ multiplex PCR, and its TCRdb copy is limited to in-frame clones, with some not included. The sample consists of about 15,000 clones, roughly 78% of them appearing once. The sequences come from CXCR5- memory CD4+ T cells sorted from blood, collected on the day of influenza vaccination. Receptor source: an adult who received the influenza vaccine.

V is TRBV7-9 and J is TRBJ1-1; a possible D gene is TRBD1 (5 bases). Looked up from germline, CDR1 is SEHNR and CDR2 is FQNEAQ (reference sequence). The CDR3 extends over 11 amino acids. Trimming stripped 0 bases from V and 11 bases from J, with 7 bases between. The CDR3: CASSLAGDAFF. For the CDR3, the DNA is TGTGCCAGCAGCTTAGCCGGGGACGCTTTCTTT.

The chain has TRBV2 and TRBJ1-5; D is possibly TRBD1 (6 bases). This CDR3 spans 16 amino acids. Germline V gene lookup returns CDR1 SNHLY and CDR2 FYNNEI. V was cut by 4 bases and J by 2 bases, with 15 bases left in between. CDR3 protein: CASSAGGRLGNQPQHF. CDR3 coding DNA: TGTGCCAGCAGTGCGGGGGGCAGACTAGGCAATCAGCCCCAGCATTTT.